This T cell receptor (beta chain) was captured in a study of cytomegalovirus exposure and HLA in healthy donors. Study outcomes and limitations: The listing of roughly 160 TCR beta chains classed them as cytomegalovirus-associated. The tendency of first-cohort TCR clusters to co-occur in the 90 to 150 validation repertoires was the finding of a later analysis.

Assay: immunoSEQ multiplex PCR; the TCRdb copy retains only in-frame clones and omits some. The table shows 150,000 to 200,000 clones, with 80% to 85% occurring only once. CDR1 and CDR2 (germline): MNHEY, SMNVEV (reference sequence). The CDR3 is 17 residues long. J gave up 2 bases and V 8 bases, and 11 bases lay outside the gene matches. A remark on this clone: Its matching antigen is unknown.

The genes are TRBV27 and TRBJ2-6, with 8 bases matching TRBD1. Sequenced material: PBMCs. This receptor was identified in a woman in her late teens or twenties in good health and CMV-seropositive. CDR3 coding DNA: TGTGCCAGCCATGGGGGGACAGGAGTTCCTGGGGCCAACGTCCTGACTTTC. Protein: CASHGGTGVPGANVLTF.